One sample yielded the 14 T cell receptor beta chains listed below, sequenced in a study of T cell changes during pregnancy in multiple sclerosis (dated by TCRdb to about 2019). Preparation of the library involved the immunoSEQ multiplex PCR assay. TCRdb retrieved this table from immuneACCESS and kept in-frame rearrangements only. Not all clones are present; in checked studies, unresolved V genes account for under half, and no reason is known for the remainder. Present in this sample are tens of thousands of clones, 85% to 95% of which were seen just once. The ten top clones hold approximately 0.62% of the sample. This specimen consisted of CD4+ T cells from peripheral blood mononuclear cells, obtained in the third trimester of pregnancy. Receptors originate from a female donor with multiple sclerosis, enrolled in a pregnancy study.

This sequence joins TRBV5-1 and TRBJ2-7; maybe TRBD2 (5 bases). The germline V and J ends were trimmed by 7 bases and 2 bases, with 10 bases remaining between them. The germline V gene has CDR1 SGHRS and CDR2 YFSETQ. The CDR3 consists of 12 residues. The chain's CDR3 is CASAREAYEQYF. CDR3 DNA: TGCGCCAGCGCCCGGGAAGCCTACGAGCAGTACTTC.

This rearrangement joins TRBV29-1 to TRBJ2-2; the match to TRBD2 covers 7 bases. The V gene end was trimmed by 8 bases and the J gene end by 7 bases; junction bases not matched to a gene: 13. The CDR3 is 14 amino acids. Germline V lookup: CDR1 SQVTM, CDR2 ANQGSEA. The CDR3 coding sequence is TGCAGCTCCTCCCTGGGGGGGTTAGGCGGGGAGCTGTTTTTT. It translates to CSSSLGGLGGELFF.

The V call is TRBV7-2, the J call TRBJ2-2, with 7 positions matching TRBD1. After removal of 5 bases from V and 7 bases from J, the junction contained 13 bases not matched to a gene. Germline values: CDR1 SGHTA, CDR2 FQGNSA. The CDR3 loop spans 16 amino acids. The CDR3 DNA reads as TGTGCCAGCAGCCAGGAGCACAGGGGATTAGGCGGGGAGCTGTTTTTT. Amino acids: CASSQEHRGLGGELFF.

The chain has TRBV7-6 and TRBJ2-7, with 13 bases that match TRBD2. There are 15 residues in the CDR3. Losses at the gene ends were 5 bases for V and 6 bases for J; bases not matched to a gene: 7. The germline V gene has CDR1 SGHVS and CDR2 FNYEAQ. CDR3 amino acids: CASSPPGLAGREQYF. CDR3 sequence (DNA): TGTGCCAGCAGCCCGCCGGGACTAGCGGGACGCGAGCAGTACTTC.

The table lists this clone with a few counts. The J gene is TRBJ2-7, the V gene TRBV18; D remains unclear. V dropped 2 bases and J dropped 1 base, with 6 bases sitting between them. The CDR3 spans 13 residues. Germline-derived CDR1 and CDR2 are KGHSH and LQKENI. The DNA of the CDR3 is TGTGCCAGCTCACCAGCAGAATCCTACGAGCAGTACTTC. Protein: CASSPAESYEQYF.

This chain links TRBV29-1 with TRBJ2-7; 15 nucleotides agree with TRBD2. This CDR3 region has 15 residues. CDR1 is SQVTM, CDR2 ANQGSEA, per germline. V was clipped by 6 bases and J by 0 bases; unmatched bases: 3. In DNA form, the CDR3 reads TGCAGCGTGGGACTAGCGGGAGGACTCTCCTACGAGCAGTACTTC. It is translated as CSVGLAGGLSYEQYF.

J is TRBJ1-2 and V is TRBV7-9; a weak D match, TRBD1 (6 bases). This CDR3 comprises 16 residues. CDR1 is SEHNR and CDR2 is FQNEAQ in the germline V gene (reference sequence). The ends were cut back, 5 bases at V and 2 bases at J, with 18 bases in the middle. CDR3 sequence reads: CASSHPRGQLNYGYTF. CDR3 DNA: TGTGCCAGCAGCCACCCCCGGGGACAATTAAACTATGGCTACACCTTC. The variable domain in full, with the rest retrieved from reference TRBV7-9 and TRBJ1-2, is DTGVSQNPRHKITKRGQNVTFRCDPISEHNRLYWYRQTLGQGPEFLTYFQNEAQLEKSRLLSDRFSAERPKGSFSTLEIQRTEQGDSAMYLCASSHPRGQLNYGYTFGSGTRLTVV.

The chain uses TRBV20-1 and TRBJ2-7, with 7 nucleotides matching TRBD1. V shed 6 bases, J shed 3 bases, and the junction held 2 bases outside the gene matches. The CDR3 loop spans 11 amino acids. Germline values: CDR1 DFQATT, CDR2 SNEGSKA (reference sequence). The DNA for the CDR3 is TGCAGTGCCGGACAGGTCTACGAGCAGTACTTC. It yields the protein CSAGQVYEQYF.

This sequence joins TRBV4-3 and TRBJ1-4; tentative D call: TRBD1 (5 bases). V was clipped by 0 bases and J by 5 bases, with 13 bases between them. This CDR3 has 16 residues. Germline V gene lookup returns CDR1 LGHNA and CDR2 YSLEER. The CDR3, as DNA: TGCGCCAGCAGCCAAGATGTGACAGTCCCCAATGAAAAACTGTTTTTT. Amino acids: CASSQDVTVPNEKLFF.

The chain recombines TRBV9 with TRBJ1-1, with 7 bases fitting TRBD1. The germline gives CDR1 SGDLS, CDR2 YYNGEE. V was clipped by 0 bases and J by 1 base; unmatched bases: 9. The CDR3 runs to 17 residues. This chain's CDR3 is CASSVVSWGQQNTEAFF. Written as DNA, the CDR3 is TGTGCCAGCAGCGTAGTTAGTTGGGGACAGCAGAACACTGAAGCTTTCTTT.

The J gene is TRBJ2-7, the V gene TRBV28; TRBD1 aligns across 7 bases. The CDR3 runs 16 residues. The trim removed 4 bases at V and 3 bases at J, leaving 12 bases unmatched. Germline V gene sequence: CDR1 MDHEN, CDR2 SYDVKM. The CDR3 here is CASSSLDDRAFYEQYF. The CDR3 bases are TGTGCCAGCAGTTCTCTAGACGACAGGGCCTTCTACGAGCAGTACTTC.

The J gene is TRBJ2-7, the V gene TRBV23-1, with D unclear. TRBV23-1 is designated an ORF whose function remains uncertain. There are 18 residues in the CDR3. Trimming took 2 bases from V and 0 from J, leaving 20 bases between them. The CDR3 sequence is CASSQPSTDPVSSYEQYF. CDR3 nucleotide sequence: TGCGCCAGCAGTCAACCCTCGACTGACCCTGTAAGCTCCTACGAGCAGTACTTC.

The chain couples TRBV5-1 to TRBJ2-1; 15 bases fit TRBD2. Germline values: CDR1 SGHRS, CDR2 YFSETQ. The CDR3 loop spans 17 amino acids. V lost 4 bases and J lost 6; bases outside the gene matches: 8. The CDR3 region has the DNA TGCGCCAGCAGCCCCTGGACTAGCGGGAGGGTAGGCAATGAGCAGTTCTTC. Residues: CASSPWTSGRVGNEQFF.

CDR3 DNA sequence: TGTGCCACCAGTCCGGACAGGTCCTTTAATCAGCCCCAGCATTTT. Its translation is CATSPDRSFNQPQHF. The chain couples TRBV15 to TRBJ1-5, with TRBD1 matching over 7 bases. Germline CDR1 and CDR2: LNHNV and YYDKDF (reference sequence). This CDR3 region has 15 residues. V gave up 6 bases and J gave up 4 bases; unmatched junction bases: 9.